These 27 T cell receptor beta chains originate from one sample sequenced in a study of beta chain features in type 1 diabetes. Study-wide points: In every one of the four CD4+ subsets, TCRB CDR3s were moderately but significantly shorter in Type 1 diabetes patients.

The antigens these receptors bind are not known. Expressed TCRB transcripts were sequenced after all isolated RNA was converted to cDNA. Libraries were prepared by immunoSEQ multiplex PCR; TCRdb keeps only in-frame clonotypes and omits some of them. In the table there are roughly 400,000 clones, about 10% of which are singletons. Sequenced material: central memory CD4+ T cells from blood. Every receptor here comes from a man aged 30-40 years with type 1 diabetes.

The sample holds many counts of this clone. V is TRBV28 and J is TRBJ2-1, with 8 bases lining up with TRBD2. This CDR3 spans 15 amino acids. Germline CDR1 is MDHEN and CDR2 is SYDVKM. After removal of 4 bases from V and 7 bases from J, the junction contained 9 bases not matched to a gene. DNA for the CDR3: TGTGCCAGCAGTTCCAACCGAGCGGGAGTAAATGAGCAGTTCTTC. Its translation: CASSSNRAGVNEQFF.

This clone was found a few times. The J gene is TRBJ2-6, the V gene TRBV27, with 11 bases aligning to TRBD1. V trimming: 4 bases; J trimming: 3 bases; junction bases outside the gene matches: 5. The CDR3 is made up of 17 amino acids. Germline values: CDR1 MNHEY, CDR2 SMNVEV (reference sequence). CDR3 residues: CASSSGQGVGGANVLTF. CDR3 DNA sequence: TGTGCCAGCAGTTCGGGACAGGGGGTAGGTGGGGCCAACGTCCTGACTTTC. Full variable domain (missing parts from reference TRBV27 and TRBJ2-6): EAQVTQNPRYLITVTGKKLTVTCSQNMNHEYMSWYRQDPGLGLRQIYYSMNVEVTDKGDVPEGYKVSRKEKRNFPLILESPSPNQTSLYFCASSSGQGVGGANVLTFGAGSRLTVL.

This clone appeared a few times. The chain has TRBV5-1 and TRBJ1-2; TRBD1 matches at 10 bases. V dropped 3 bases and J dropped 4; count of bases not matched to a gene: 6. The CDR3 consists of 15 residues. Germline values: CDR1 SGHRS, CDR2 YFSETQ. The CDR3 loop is CASSSQTGGSYGYTF. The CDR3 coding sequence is TGCGCCAGCAGCTCCCAGACAGGGGGCAGCTATGGCTACACCTTC.

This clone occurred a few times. The CDR3 DNA follows: TGCAGTGCTGGGACTTGGGAGCAGTACTTC. This gives the protein CSAGTWEQYF. The rearrangement uses TRBV20-1 and TRBJ2-7; possible D gene TRBD2, 6 bases. Germline loops: CDR1 DFQATT, CDR2 SNEGSKA (reference sequence). Trimming pared 5 bases from V and 7 bases from J, leaving 9 bases between. This CDR3 is 10 amino acids long.

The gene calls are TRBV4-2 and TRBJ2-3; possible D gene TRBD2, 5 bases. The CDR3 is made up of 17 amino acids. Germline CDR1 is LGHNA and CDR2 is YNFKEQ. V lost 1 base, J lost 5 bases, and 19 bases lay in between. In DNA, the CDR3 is TGTGCCAGCAGCCAAGGGGAAGCGGCTGCCTGGGGAGATACGCAGTATTTT. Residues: CASSQGEAAAWGDTQYF.

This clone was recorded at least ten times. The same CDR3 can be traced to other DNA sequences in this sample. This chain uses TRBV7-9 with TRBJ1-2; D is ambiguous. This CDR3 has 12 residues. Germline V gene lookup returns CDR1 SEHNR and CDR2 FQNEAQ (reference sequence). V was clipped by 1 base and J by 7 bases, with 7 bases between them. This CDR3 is CASSLESGGYTF. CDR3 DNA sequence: TGTGCCAGCAGCTTAGAATCCGGTGGCTACACCTTC.

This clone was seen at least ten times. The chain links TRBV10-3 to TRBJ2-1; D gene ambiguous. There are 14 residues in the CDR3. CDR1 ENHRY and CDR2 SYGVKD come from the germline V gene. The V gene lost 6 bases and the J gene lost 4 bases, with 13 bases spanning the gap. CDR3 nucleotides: TGTGCCATCAGGGAGACGACCCCTTACAATGAGCAGTTCTTC. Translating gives CAIRETTPYNEQFF.

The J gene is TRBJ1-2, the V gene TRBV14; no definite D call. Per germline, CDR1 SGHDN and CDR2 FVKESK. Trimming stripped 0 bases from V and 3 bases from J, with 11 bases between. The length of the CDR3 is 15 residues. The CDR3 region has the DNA TGTGCCAGCAGCCAAGACCGCTCTTCGTACTATGGCTACACCTTC. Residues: CASSQDRSSYYGYTF. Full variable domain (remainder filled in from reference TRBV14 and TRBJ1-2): EAGVTQFPSHSVIEKGQTVTLRCDPISGHDNLYWYRRVMGKEIKFLLHFVKESKQDESGMPNNRFLAERTGGTYSTLKVQPAELEDSGVYFCASSQDRSSYYGYTFGSGTRLTVV.

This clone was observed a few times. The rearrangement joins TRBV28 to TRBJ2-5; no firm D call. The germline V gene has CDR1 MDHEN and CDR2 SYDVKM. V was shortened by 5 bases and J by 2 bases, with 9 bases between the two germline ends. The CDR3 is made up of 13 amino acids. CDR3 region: CASSQPPQETQYF. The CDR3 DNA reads TGTGCCAGCAGTCAACCCCCTCAAGAGACCCAGTACTTC.

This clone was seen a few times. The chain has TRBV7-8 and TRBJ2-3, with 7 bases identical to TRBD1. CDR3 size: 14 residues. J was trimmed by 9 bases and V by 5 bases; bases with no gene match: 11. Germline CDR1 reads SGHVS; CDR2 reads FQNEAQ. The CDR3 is CASSRTTTGDTQYF. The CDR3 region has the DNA TGTGCCAGCAGCCGAACTACTACAGGGGACACGCAGTATTTT.

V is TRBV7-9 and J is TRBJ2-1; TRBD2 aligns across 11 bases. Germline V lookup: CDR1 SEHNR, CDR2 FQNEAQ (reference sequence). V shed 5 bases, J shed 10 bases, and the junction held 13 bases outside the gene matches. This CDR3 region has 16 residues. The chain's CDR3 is CASSQVLAGGMREQFF. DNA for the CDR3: TGTGCCAGCAGCCAGGTCTTAGCGGGAGGGATGCGGGAGCAGTTCTTC.

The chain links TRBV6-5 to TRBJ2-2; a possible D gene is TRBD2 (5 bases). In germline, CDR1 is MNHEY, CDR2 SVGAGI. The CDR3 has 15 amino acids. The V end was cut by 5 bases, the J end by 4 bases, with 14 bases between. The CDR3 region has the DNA TGTGCCAGCAGTCCGTCTGTGGGAGTCACCGGGGAGCTGTTTTTT. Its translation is CASSPSVGVTGELFF.

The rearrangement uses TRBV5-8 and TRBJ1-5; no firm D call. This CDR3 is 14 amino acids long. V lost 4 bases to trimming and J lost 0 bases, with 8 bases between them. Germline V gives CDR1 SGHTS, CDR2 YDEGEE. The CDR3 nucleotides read TGTGCCAGCAGCCTAACACATAGCAATCAGCCCCAGCATTTT. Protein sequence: CASSLTHSNQPQHF.

CDR3 loop: CASSQDMGAGLGYEQYF. As DNA, the CDR3 is TGCGCCAGCAGCCAAGATATGGGGGCGGGGCTTGGCTACGAGCAGTACTTC. The chain couples TRBV4-1 to TRBJ2-7; D possibly uses TRBD1 or TRBD2 (6 bases each). V was cut by 0 bases and J by 3 bases, with 18 bases left in between. The V gene's germline CDR1 is MGHRA and CDR2 YSYEKL. This CDR3 contains 17 residues.

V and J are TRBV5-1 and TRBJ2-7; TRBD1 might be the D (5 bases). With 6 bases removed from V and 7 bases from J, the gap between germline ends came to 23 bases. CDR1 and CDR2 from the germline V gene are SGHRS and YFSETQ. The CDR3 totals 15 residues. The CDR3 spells CASTPRGMALGEQYF. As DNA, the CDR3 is TGCGCCAGCACCCCTAGGGGTATGGCCCTCGGGGAGCAGTACTTC. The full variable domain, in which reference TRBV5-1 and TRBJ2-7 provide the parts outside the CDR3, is KAGVTQTPRYLIKTRGQQVTLSCSPISGHRSVSWYQQTPGQGLQFLFEYFSETQRNKGNFPGRFSGRQFSNSRSEMNVSTLELGDSALYLCASTPRGMALGEQYFGPGTRLTVT.

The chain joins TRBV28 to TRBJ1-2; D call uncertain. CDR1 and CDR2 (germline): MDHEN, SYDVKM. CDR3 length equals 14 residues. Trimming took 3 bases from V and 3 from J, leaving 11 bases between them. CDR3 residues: CASSFRPGHYGYTF. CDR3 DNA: TGTGCCAGCAGTTTTCGGCCAGGACACTATGGCTACACCTTC.

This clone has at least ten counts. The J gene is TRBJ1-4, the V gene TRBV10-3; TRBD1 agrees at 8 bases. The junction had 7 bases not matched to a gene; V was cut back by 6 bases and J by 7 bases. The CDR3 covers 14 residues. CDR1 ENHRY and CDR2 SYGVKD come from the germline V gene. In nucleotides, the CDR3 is TGTGCCATCAGCCTAACCGGACAGGGTGAAAAACTGTTTTTT. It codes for CAISLTGQGEKLFF.

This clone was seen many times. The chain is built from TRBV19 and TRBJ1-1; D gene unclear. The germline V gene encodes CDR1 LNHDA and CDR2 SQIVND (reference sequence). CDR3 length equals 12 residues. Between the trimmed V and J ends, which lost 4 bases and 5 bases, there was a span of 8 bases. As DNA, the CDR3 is TGTGCCAGTAGTACAGGTGAAACTGAAGCTTTCTTT. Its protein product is CASSTGETEAFF. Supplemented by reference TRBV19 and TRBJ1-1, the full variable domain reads DGGITQSPKYLFRKEGQNVTLSCEQNLNHDAMYWYRQDPGQGLRLIYYSQIVNDFQKGDIAEGYSVSREKKESFPLTVTSAQKNPTAFYLCASSTGETEAFFGQGTRLTVV.

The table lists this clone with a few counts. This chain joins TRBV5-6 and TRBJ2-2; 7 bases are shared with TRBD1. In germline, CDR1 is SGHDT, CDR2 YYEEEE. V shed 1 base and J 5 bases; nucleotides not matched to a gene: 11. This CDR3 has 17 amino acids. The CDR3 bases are TGTGCCAGCAGCTTGAATTTGGCAGGGGGATGGACCGGGGAGCTGTTTTTT. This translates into CASSLNLAGGWTGELFF. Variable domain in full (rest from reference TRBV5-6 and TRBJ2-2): DAGVTQSPTHLIKTRGQQVTLRCSPKSGHDTVSWYQQALGQGPQFIFQYYEEEERQRGNFPDRFSGHQFPNYSSELNVNALLLGDSALYLCASSLNLAGGWTGELFFGEGSRLTVL.

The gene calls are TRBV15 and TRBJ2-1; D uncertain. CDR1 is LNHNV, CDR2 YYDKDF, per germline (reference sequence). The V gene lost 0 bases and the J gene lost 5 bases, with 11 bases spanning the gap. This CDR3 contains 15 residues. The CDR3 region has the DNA TGTGCCACCAGCAGAGATGGGAAAGAGAACAATGAGCAGTTCTTC. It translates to CATSRDGKENNEQFF.

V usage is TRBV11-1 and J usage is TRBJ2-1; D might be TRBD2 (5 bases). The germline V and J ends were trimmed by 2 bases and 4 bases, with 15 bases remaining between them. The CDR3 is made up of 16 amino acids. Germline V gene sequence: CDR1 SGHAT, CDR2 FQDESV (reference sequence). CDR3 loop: CASSLLPAGSYNEQFF. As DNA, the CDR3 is TGTGCCAGCAGCTTACTCCCAGCTGGGAGTTACAATGAGCAGTTCTTC.

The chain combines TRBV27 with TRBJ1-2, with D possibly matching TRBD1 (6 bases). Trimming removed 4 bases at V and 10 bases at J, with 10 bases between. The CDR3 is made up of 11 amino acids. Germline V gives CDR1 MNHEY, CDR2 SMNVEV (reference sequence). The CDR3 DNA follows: TGTGCCAGCAGTTGGACAGTAGTCTACACCTTC. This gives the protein CASSWTVVYTF.

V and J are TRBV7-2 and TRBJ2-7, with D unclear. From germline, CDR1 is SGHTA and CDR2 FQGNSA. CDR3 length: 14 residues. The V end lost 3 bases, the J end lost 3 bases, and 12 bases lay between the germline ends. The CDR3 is CASSLSTDHYEQYF. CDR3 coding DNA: TGTGCCAGCAGCTTGTCCACAGATCACTACGAGCAGTACTTC.

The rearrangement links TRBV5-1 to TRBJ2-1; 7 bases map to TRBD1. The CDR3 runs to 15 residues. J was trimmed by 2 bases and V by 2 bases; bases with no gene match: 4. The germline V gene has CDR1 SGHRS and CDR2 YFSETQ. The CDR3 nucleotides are TGCGCCAGCAGCTTTACAGGGGACACCTACAATGAGCAGTTCTTC. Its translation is CASSFTGDTYNEQFF.

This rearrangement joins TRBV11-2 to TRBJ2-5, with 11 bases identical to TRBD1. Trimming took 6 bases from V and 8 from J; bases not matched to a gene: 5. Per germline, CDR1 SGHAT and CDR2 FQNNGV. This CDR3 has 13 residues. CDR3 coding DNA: TGTGCCAGCAGTTTCGGACAGGGGGCCACCCAGTACTTC. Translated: CASSFGQGATQYF.

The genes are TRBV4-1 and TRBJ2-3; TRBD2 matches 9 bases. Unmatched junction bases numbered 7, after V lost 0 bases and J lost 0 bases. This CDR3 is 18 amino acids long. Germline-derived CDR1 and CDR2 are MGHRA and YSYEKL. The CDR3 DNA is TGCGCCAGCAGCCAAGATATTGCTAGCGGGACTAGCACAGATACGCAGTATTTT. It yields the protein CASSQDIASGTSTDTQYF.

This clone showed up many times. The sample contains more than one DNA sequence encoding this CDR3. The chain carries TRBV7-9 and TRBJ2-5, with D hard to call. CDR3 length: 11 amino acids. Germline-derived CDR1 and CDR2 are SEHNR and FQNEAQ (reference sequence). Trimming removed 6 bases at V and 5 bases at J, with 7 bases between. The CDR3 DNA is TGTGCCAGCAGTGGGTGGGAGACCCAGTACTTC. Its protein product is CASSGWETQYF.